What follows describes a single TCR beta chain. This sample is drawn from a study of T cell changes during pregnancy in multiple sclerosis. The method was immunoSEQ multiplex PCR; TCRdb's version includes in-frame clones alone and lacks a portion of them. The data show fewer than 45,000 clones, roughly 87% seen once. The CDR3 runs to 14 residues. The trim removed 4 bases at V and 3 bases at J, leaving 2 bases unmatched. CDR1 and CDR2 from the germline V gene are KGHSH and LQKENI. The clonotype was recovered from a female donor with multiple sclerosis, enrolled in a pregnancy study. The chain combines TRBV18 with TRBJ1-1; TRBD1 agrees at 10 bases. This material consisted of CD4+ T cells from peripheral blood mononuclear cells, taken in the first trimester of pregnancy. CDR3 sequence: CASSLGQGDTEAFF. In DNA form, the CDR3 reads TGTGCCAGCTCACTAGGACAGGGGGACACTGAAGCTTTCTTT.